The next 11 T cell receptor beta chains were all read from a single sample in a study of OX40 agonist ivuxolimab in advanced cancers. Measured with immunoSEQ multiplex PCR; TCRdb has only the in-frame clones, and not every one. The data show approximately 84,000 clones, about 80% seen once. The sample consisted of CD4+ or CD8+ T cells sorted from blood, taken in a trial of the OX40 agonist ivuxolimab. The receptors shown here come from an adult with an advanced solid tumor such as melanoma, head and neck, liver or kidney cancer.

The chain employs TRBV27 and TRBJ2-3; D unresolved. This CDR3 has 14 amino acids. The ends were cut back, 5 bases at V and 7 bases at J, with 16 bases in the middle. CDR1 and CDR2 (germline): MNHEY, SMNVEV (reference sequence). The chain's CDR3 is CASSPRPPHHTQYF. CDR3 bases: TGTGCCAGCAGTCCTCGCCCCCCACACCATACGCAGTATTTT.

For this clone: This CDR3 is also generated by other DNA sequences in the sample. The chain recombines TRBV19 with TRBJ1-6, with 9 bases that match TRBD1. Germline assignment: CDR1 LNHDA and CDR2 SQIVND (reference sequence). The length of the CDR3 is 14 residues. Trimming removed 5 bases from V and 6 bases from J; junction bases left unmatched: 2. The CDR3 DNA follows: TGTGCCAGTAGTTCGGACAGGGGTAATTCACCCCTCCACTTT. Its protein product is CASSSDRGNSPLHF.

The chain combines TRBV19 with TRBJ2-4; 8 positions agree with TRBD1. Germline V lookup: CDR1 LNHDA, CDR2 SQIVND (reference sequence). V was clipped by 5 bases and J by 5 bases; unmatched bases: 2. This CDR3 region has 13 residues. The CDR3 reads CASSQGAENIQYF. The CDR3 DNA reads as TGTGCCAGTAGTCAGGGGGCAGAAAACATTCAGTACTTC.

The chain uses TRBV7-9 and TRBJ1-1; D remains ambiguous. Germline CDR1 reads SEHNR; CDR2 reads FQNEAQ (reference sequence). V dropped 0 bases and J dropped 0 bases, with 5 bases sitting between them. The CDR3 is 14 amino acids. CDR3 coding DNA: TGTGCCAGCAGCTTAGCAGGAGTGAACACTGAAGCTTTCTTT. This encodes CASSLAGVNTEAFF.

This clone was detected a few times. The chain couples TRBV9 to TRBJ2-1; D unclear. CDR1 and CDR2 from the germline V gene are SGDLS and YYNGEE. V was pared by 0 bases and J by 4 bases, with 11 bases between. The CDR3 spans 15 residues. The CDR3 protein is CASSVVTTPYNEQFF. The CDR3 DNA follows: TGTGCCAGCAGCGTAGTAACCACTCCTTACAATGAGCAGTTCTTC.

The rearrangement links TRBV28 to TRBJ2-7, with unresolved D. V was trimmed by 1 base and J by 4 bases, leaving 8 bases between them. CDR1 and CDR2 from the germline V gene are MDHEN and SYDVKM. CDR3 size: 13 residues. CDR3 bases: TGTGCCAGCAGTTTATCTTCTATTTACGAGCAGTACGTC. Its translation: CASSLSSIYEQYV.

This chain links TRBV27 with TRBJ2-7; D might be TRBD2 (6 bases). The CDR3 runs to 15 residues. Deletions cut 0 bases from V and 2 bases from J, with 11 bases between. The germline V gene has CDR1 MNHEY and CDR2 SMNVEV (reference sequence). CDR3 amino acids: CASSLSGGETYEQYF. CDR3 nucleotide sequence: TGTGCCAGCAGTTTATCGGGCGGGGAAACCTACGAGCAGTACTTC.

The J gene is TRBJ1-1, the V gene TRBV11-2, with 11 bases fitting TRBD1. Germline V CDR1 and CDR2: SGHAT, FQNNGV. The length of the CDR3 is 15 residues. V was pared by 3 bases and J by 4 bases, with 4 bases of the junction left unmatched. The CDR3 DNA is TGTGCCAGCAGCTTTTCCGGGACAGGGGGCACTGAAGCTTTCTTT. It is translated as CASSFSGTGGTEAFF. The full variable domain, with the rest looked up from reference TRBV11-2 and TRBJ1-1, is EAGVAQSPRYKIIEKRQSVAFWCNPISGHATLYWYQQILGQGPKLLIQFQNNGVVDDSQLPKDRFSAERLKGVDSTLKIQPAKLEDSAVYLCASSFSGTGGTEAFFGQGTRLTVV.

J is TRBJ1-2 and V is TRBV7-9; a weak D match, TRBD1 (5 bases). Per the germline V gene, CDR1 is SEHNR and CDR2 is FQNEAQ (reference sequence). There are 13 residues in the CDR3. Trimming took 3 bases from V and 3 from J, leaving 8 bases between them. CDR3 sequence: CASSFQGDYGYTF. The CDR3 DNA is TGTGCCAGCAGCTTCCAAGGGGACTATGGCTACACCTTC.

The chain joins TRBV14 to TRBJ1-3; unclear D gene. There are 13 residues in the CDR3. Germline assignment: CDR1 SGHDN and CDR2 FVKESK. Trimming removed 9 bases from V and 4 bases from J, with 13 bases in between. CDR3 amino acids: CASRLAGGNTIYF. The CDR3 DNA sequence: TGTGCCAGTCGACTAGCGGGGGGAAACACCATATATTTT.

The V gene is TRBV7-2, the J gene TRBJ2-5; 12 bases map to TRBD2. Losses at the gene ends were 0 bases for V and 5 bases for J; bases not matched to a gene: 7. The CDR3 is 17 residues long. Germline CDR1 reads SGHTA; CDR2 reads FQGNSA. The CDR3 region is CASSLAASGGAGETQYF. In DNA form, the CDR3 reads TGTGCCAGCAGCTTAGCGGCTAGCGGGGGGGCTGGGGAGACCCAGTACTTC.